These 26 T cell receptor beta chains share one sample of origin, sequenced in a study of technical replicates of blood from a few donors. The protocol was immunoSEQ multiplex PCR, while the TCRdb copy is restricted to in-frame clones and leaves out a portion. This table has approximately 59,000 clones, about 95% appearing once. Sequencing was carried out using PBMCs. All receptors derive from a human donor in good health. Some clones in this sample may be carry-over from other donors' samples.

The chain employs TRBV5-4 and TRBJ2-5, with D possibly matching TRBD1 (6 bases). This CDR3 is built from 14 residues. Germline-derived CDR1 and CDR2 are SGHNT and YYREEE (reference sequence). V lost 4 bases to trimming and J lost 2 bases, with 12 bases between them. The CDR3 protein is CASSPTGLQETQYF. The DNA for the CDR3 is TGTGCCAGCAGCCCCACAGGGTTGCAAGAGACCCAGTACTTC. The full variable domain, in which reference TRBV5-4 and TRBJ2-5 provide the parts outside the CDR3, is ETGVTQSPTHLIKTRGQQVTLRCSSQSGHNTVSWYQQALGQGPQFIFQYYREEENGRGNFPPRFSGLQFPNYSSELNVNALELDDSALYLCASSPTGLQETQYFGPGTRLLVL.

This clone was seen only once. This chain joins TRBV27 and TRBJ2-3, with 9 bases fitting TRBD1. The germline CDR1 and CDR2 sequences are MNHEY and SMNVEV (reference sequence). The CDR3 contains 16 residues. After removal of 5 bases from V and 4 bases from J, the junction contained 10 bases not matched to a gene. Written as DNA, the CDR3 is TGTGCCAGCAGTCCCCTTCCCGGGACAGGGTCAGATACGCAGTATTTT. This gives the protein CASSPLPGTGSDTQYF.

In DNA, the CDR3 is TGTGCCAGCAGCGTAGGCGGACTAGCGGGGGATGAGCAGTTCTTC. Translation gives CASSVGGLAGDEQFF. V usage is TRBV9 and J usage is TRBJ2-1, with 13 bases that match TRBD2. The CDR3 extends over 15 amino acids. The germline V gene has CDR1 SGDLS and CDR2 YYNGEE. V trimming: 0 bases; J trimming: 8 bases; junction bases outside the gene matches: 2.

The rearrangement links TRBV5-1 to TRBJ2-5, with D possibly TRBD2 on 5 matching bases. The CDR3 is made up of 15 amino acids. V lost 2 bases and J lost 3, with 14 bases in between. CDR1 and CDR2 (germline): SGHRS, YFSETQ. CDR3 DNA sequence: TGCGCCAGCAGCTTACCCGGGATACGGGAAGAGACCCAGTACTTC. It yields the protein CASSLPGIREETQYF.

The V and J genes are TRBV5-1 and TRBJ2-7; the D is unclear. CDR1 is SGHRS, CDR2 YFSETQ, per germline. This CDR3 has 14 amino acids. The V gene lost 4 bases and the J gene lost 0 bases, with 11 bases spanning the gap. CDR3 nucleotide sequence: TGCGCCAGCAGCCAAGACACCTACTCCTACGAGCAGTACTTC. Translation: CASSQDTYSYEQYF.

The chain is built from TRBV6-5 and TRBJ2-7; 12 bases agree with TRBD2. CDR3 size: 15 residues. V lost 6 bases, J lost 2 bases, and 5 bases stayed unmatched. Germline loops: CDR1 MNHEY, CDR2 SVGAGI. The CDR3: CASSRLAGVAYEQYF. The CDR3 region has the DNA TGTGCCAGCAGCAGACTAGCGGGGGTGGCCTACGAGCAGTACTTC.

The genes are TRBV10-2 and TRBJ2-7, with unresolved D. V was cut by 6 bases and J by 5 bases, with 11 bases left in between. There are 12 residues in the CDR3. The germline V gene encodes CDR1 WSHSY and CDR2 SAAADI. CDR3 residues: CASSFSVDEQYF. The CDR3 bases are TGCGCCAGCAGCTTCTCCGTAGACGAGCAGTACTTC.

The chain's CDR3 is CAWRGLTYNEQFF. The CDR3 DNA reads TGTGCCTGGAGGGGCTTGACCTACAATGAGCAGTTCTTC. The chain has TRBV30 and TRBJ2-1; D gene ambiguous. The CDR3 is 13 amino acids. V was clipped by 3 bases and J by 2 bases, with 8 bases between them. Germline CDR1 GTSNPN, CDR2 SVGIG (reference sequence). Full variable domain (rest looked up from reference TRBV30 and TRBJ2-1): SQTIHQWPATLVQPVGSPLSLECTVEGTSNPNLYWYRQAAGRGLQLLFYSVGIGQISSEVPQNLSASRPQDRQFILSSKKLLLSDSGFYLCAWRGLTYNEQFFGPGTRLTVL.

V gene TRBV7-2 combines with J gene TRBJ1-5, with 10 bases fitting TRBD1. The V gene end was trimmed by 5 bases and the J gene end by 1 base; junction bases not matched to a gene: 2. Germline V gene sequence: CDR1 SGHTA, CDR2 FQGNSA. The CDR3 is 15 amino acids. The CDR3, as DNA: TGTGCCAGCAGCCGACAGGGGGCGAGCAATCAGCCCCAGCATTTT. Protein: CASSRQGASNQPQHF. Full variable domain (remainder filled in from reference TRBV7-2 and TRBJ1-5): GAGVSQSPSNKVTEKGKDVELRCDPISGHTALYWYRQSLGQGLEFLIYFQGNSAPDKSGLPSDRFSAERTGGSVSTLTIQRTQQEDSAVYLCASSRQGASNQPQHFGDGTRLSIL.

V gene TRBV2 combines with J gene TRBJ1-2, with D tentatively TRBD1 (5 bases). Germline-derived CDR1 and CDR2 are SNHLY and FYNNEI. V shed 6 bases and J shed 14 bases, with 16 bases lying between them. The length of the CDR3 is 11 residues. CDR3 amino acids: CASSQDIPSTF. The CDR3 region has the DNA TGTGCCAGCAGCCAGGACATCCCGTCAACCTTC.

This clone was detected only once. This chain links TRBV29-1 with TRBJ1-2, with TRBD1 identical over 10 bases. CDR1 and CDR2 (germline): SQVTM, ANQGSEA. CDR3 length: 14 residues. Unmatched junction bases numbered 5, after V lost 4 bases and J lost 3 bases. CDR3 DNA sequence: TGCAGCGTTGCCCGGACAGGGGGGGACTATGGCTACACCTTC. It codes for CSVARTGGDYGYTF.

The chain recombines TRBV6-1 with TRBJ2-5, with no clear D. CDR3 length: 14 residues. The V and J ends lost 1 base and 4 bases respectively, with 10 bases between them. Germline V gene sequence: CDR1 MNHNS, CDR2 SASEGT. DNA for the CDR3: TGTGCCAGCAGTGAAGGCGGTTCCGGAGAGACCCAGTACTTC. Protein product: CASSEGGSGETQYF.

V usage is TRBV6-6 and J usage is TRBJ1-5; TRBD1 is a possible D gene (5 bases). The CDR3 is made up of 16 amino acids. Per the germline V gene, CDR1 is MNHNY and CDR2 is SVGAGI (reference sequence). The V and J ends lost 2 bases and 0 bases respectively, with 11 bases between them. This chain's CDR3 is CASSYAQGISNQPQHF. CDR3 bases: TGTGCCAGCAGTTACGCGCAGGGTATTAGCAATCAGCCCCAGCATTTT.

This rearrangement joins TRBV14 to TRBJ1-2; maybe TRBD1 (5 bases). CDR1 is SGHDN and CDR2 is FVKESK in the germline V gene. Trimming removed 1 base from V and 1 base from J, with 10 bases in between. This CDR3 is 15 amino acids long. DNA of the CDR3: TGTGCCAGCAGCCAAGGGTTGGGGCGTAACTATGGCTACACCTTC. Its translation: CASSQGLGRNYGYTF.

The chain employs TRBV11-2 and TRBJ2-2, with D uncertain. The CDR3 runs 13 residues. The ends were cut back, 4 bases at V and 2 bases at J, with 5 bases in the middle. CDR1 is SGHAT, CDR2 FQNNGV, per germline. CDR3 bases: TGTGCCAGCAGCTCCCTCAACACCGGGGAGCTGTTTTTT. It specifies CASSSLNTGELFF.

The rearrangement links TRBV5-4 to TRBJ2-5; 15 nucleotides agree with TRBD2. Trimming removed 5 bases from V and 4 bases from J; junction bases left unmatched: 3. This CDR3 spans 15 amino acids. The germline V gene has CDR1 SGHNT and CDR2 YYREEE (reference sequence). DNA for the CDR3: TGTGCCAGCAGTGGACTAGCGGGGGGGTTAGAGACCCAGTACTTC. Protein: CASSGLAGGLETQYF.

J is TRBJ2-7 and V is TRBV27; TRBD2 agrees at 12 bases. Germline V lookup: CDR1 MNHEY, CDR2 SMNVEV (reference sequence). This CDR3 region has 17 residues. With V trimmed by 5 bases and J by 6 bases, 14 bases remained unmatched. The CDR3 protein is CASSQRTSGMSMREQYF. The CDR3 DNA reads TGTGCCAGCAGTCAACGGACTAGCGGGATGTCAATGCGCGAGCAGTACTTC.

This chain connects TRBV6-5 to TRBJ1-2; unclear D gene. The germline CDR1 and CDR2 sequences are MNHEY and SVGAGI. The CDR3 loop spans 11 amino acids. Trimming took 2 bases from V and 8 from J, leaving 6 bases between them. The CDR3 DNA is TGTGCCAGCAGTTACGGGAGCGGCTACACCTTC. Protein sequence: CASSYGSGYTF.

The J gene is TRBJ1-1, the V gene TRBV5-4; D perhaps matches TRBD1 (6 bases). CDR3 length: 15 amino acids. Germline V gene data show CDR1 as SGHNT and CDR2 as YYREEE (reference sequence). Trimming took 0 bases from V and 1 from J, leaving 10 bases between them. The CDR3 nucleotides read TGTGCCAGCAGCTTGGAAACAGGGAAGAACACTGAAGCTTTCTTT. It translates to CASSLETGKNTEAFF.

This chain links TRBV5-6 with TRBJ2-3, with D possibly being TRBD2 (5 bases). Trimming pared 4 bases from V and 5 bases from J, leaving 17 bases between. Germline CDR1 reads SGHDT; CDR2 reads YYEEEE. The CDR3 sequence is 15 residues long. The CDR3 nucleotides are TGTGCCAGCAGCCTAGGAAGGGAGTCTGGAGATACGCAGTATTTT. Amino acid sequence: CASSLGRESGDTQYF. The complete variable domain, with remaining parts taken from reference TRBV5-6 and TRBJ2-3, reads DAGVTQSPTHLIKTRGQQVTLRCSPKSGHDTVSWYQQALGQGPQFIFQYYEEEERQRGNFPDRFSGHQFPNYSSELNVNALLLGDSALYLCASSLGRESGDTQYFGPGTRLTVL.

The CDR3 is CASSLSGLGGYTF. The CDR3, as DNA: TGTGCCAGCAGCTTATCAGGGTTGGGTGGCTACACCTTC. This sequence joins TRBV7-3 and TRBJ1-2, with D perhaps TRBD1 (5 bases). Germline assignment: CDR1 SGHTA and CDR2 FQGTGA. V gave up 2 bases and J gave up 7 bases, with 11 bases separating them. The CDR3 is 13 residues long.

This clone was observed once. The genes are TRBV2 and TRBJ2-5; 7 nucleotides align to TRBD1. After removal of 6 bases from V and 14 bases from J, the junction contained 12 bases not matched to a gene. The CDR3 totals 12 residues. Germline lookup yields CDR1 SNHLY and CDR2 FYNNEI. The CDR3 bases are TGTGCCAGCAGAACCTCGACAGGGCCGGAATACTTC. Translation gives CASRTSTGPEYF.

The chain recombines TRBV18 with TRBJ2-3, with TRBD2 identical over 10 bases. After removal of 0 bases from V and 7 bases from J, the junction contained 4 bases not matched to a gene. The germline gives CDR1 KGHSH, CDR2 LQKENI. The length of the CDR3 is 15 residues. Written as DNA, the CDR3 is TGTGCCAGCTCACCACCGAGCGGGGGGGCGAATACGCAGTATTTT. This gives the protein CASSPPSGGANTQYF.

V and J are TRBV9 and TRBJ2-5; maybe TRBD2 (6 bases). Germline V gives CDR1 SGDLS, CDR2 YYNGEE. V lost 0 bases and J 4 bases, leaving 10 bases between the germline ends. The CDR3 loop spans 14 amino acids. This CDR3 is CASSVVPGAETQYF. CDR3 nucleotide sequence: TGTGCCAGCAGCGTAGTTCCGGGAGCAGAGACCCAGTACTTC.

In this sample, this clone turned up once. The chain has TRBV6-4 and TRBJ2-2; 7 bases agree with TRBD1. This CDR3 spans 14 amino acids. Germline CDR1 is MRHNA and CDR2 is SNTAGT. V lost 6 bases and J lost 1; bases outside the gene matches: 2. CDR3 coding DNA: TGTGCCAGCAGGACAGGGTTGAACACCGGGGAGCTGTTTTTT. Its protein product is CASRTGLNTGELFF.

The chain is built from TRBV5-4 and TRBJ1-2; D uncertain. The CDR3 sequence is 13 residues long. CDR1 and CDR2 (germline): SGHNT, YYREEE (reference sequence). Trimming took 6 bases from V and 8 from J, leaving 17 bases between them. CDR3 DNA sequence: TGTGCCAGCACCGGGATGGGGTTACGAGGCTACACCTTC. It specifies CASTGMGLRGYTF.